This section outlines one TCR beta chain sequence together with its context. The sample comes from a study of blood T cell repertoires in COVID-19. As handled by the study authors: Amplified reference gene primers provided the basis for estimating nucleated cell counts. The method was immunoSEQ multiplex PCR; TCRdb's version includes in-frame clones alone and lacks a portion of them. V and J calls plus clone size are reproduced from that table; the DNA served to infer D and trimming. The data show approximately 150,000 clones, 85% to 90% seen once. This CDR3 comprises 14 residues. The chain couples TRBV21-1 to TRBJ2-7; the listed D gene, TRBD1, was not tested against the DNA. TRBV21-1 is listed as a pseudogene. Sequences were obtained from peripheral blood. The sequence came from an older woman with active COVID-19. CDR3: CASSKWTGGVGQYF. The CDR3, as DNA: TGTGCCAGCAGCAAGTGGACAGGGGGTGTAGGGCAGTACTTC.